This TCR beta chain was sequenced during a study of blood T cell repertoires in COVID-19. V was trimmed by 7 bases and J by 2 bases, leaving 9 bases between them. The CDR3 sequence is 14 residues long. Germline values: CDR1 SNHLY, CDR2 FYNNEI. The protocol was immunoSEQ multiplex PCR, while the TCRdb copy is restricted to in-frame clones and leaves out a portion. Found here are hundreds of thousands of clones, 70% to 85% of them singletons; the top ten hold 8.9%. Specimen: peripheral blood. This rearrangement joins TRBV2 to TRBJ2-6; D may be TRBD2 (5 bases). This TCR was sampled from a man at least 80 years old with acute or convalescent COVID-19. The CDR3 DNA reads as TGTGCCAGCATGGCGAGGGCTGGGGCCAACGTCCTGACTTTC. Its translation is CASMARAGANVLTF. Based on the CDR3 plus reference TRBV2 and TRBJ2-6, the full variable domain is EPEVTQTPSHQVTQMGQEVILRCVPISNHLYFYWYRQILGQKVEFLVSFYNNEISEKSEIFDDQFSVERPDGSNFTLKIRSTKLEDSAMYFCASMARAGANVLTFGAGSRLTVL.